Each of the 8 T cell receptor beta chains below was sequenced from the same sample in a study of regulatory T cells in long-lasting Graves disease. Described time point: newly diagnosed GD, antithyroid drugs for less than 3 months. Making the TCR library involved RNA that had been extracted from PBMCs. With iRepertoire HTBI primers and Arm-PCR of CDR3 regions, TCR beta libraries were built. From the multiplex PCR reads, TCRdb called clonotypes with MiXCR, one entry per CDR3 protein. This table holds 200,000 to 250,000 distinct CDR3 sequences, 20% to 25% found once. Sequencing used peripheral blood mononuclear cells (PBMCs), obtained at new diagnosis, from a patient treated with antithyroid drugs. These receptors came from a female donor with Graves disease.

This clonotype was seen repeatedly, ten times or more. V and J are TRBV29-1 and TRBJ2-2; a possible D gene is TRBD2 (6 bases). CDR1 SQVTM and CDR2 ANQGSEA come from the germline V gene. V lost 5 bases to trimming and J lost 0 bases, with 13 bases between them. This CDR3 region has 15 residues. The CDR3 reads CSVSRDRANTGELFF. The CDR3 DNA reads TGCAGCGTTTCGCGGGACCGAGCGAACACCGGGGAGCTGTTTTTT.

On this clonotype: A far larger clone is one base from this, pointing to a likely read error. V is TRBV7-2 and J is TRBJ2-7; 10 bases map to TRBD1. V gave up 7 bases and J gave up 4 bases; unmatched junction bases: 7. This CDR3 contains 14 residues. The germline CDR1 and CDR2 sequences are SGHTA and FQGNSA. The DNA for the CDR3 is TGTGCCAGCACCCGGGACAGGGGTCCATACGAGCAGTACTTC. Protein product: CASTRDRGPYEQYF.

Notes on this clonotype: A much larger clone differs from this one at a single base, so this may be a read error. The genes are TRBV6-9 and TRBJ2-7; maybe TRBD1 (5 bases). V lost 3 bases and J lost 4, with 13 bases in between. The CDR3 length is 14 residues. Germline lookup yields CDR1 MNHGY and CDR2 SVAAGI. This chain's CDR3 is CASSYSPGHYEQYF. CDR3 DNA sequence: TGTGCCAGCAGTTACTCTCCCGGACATTACGAGCAGTACTTC.

This clonotype was seen a few times. The chain recombines TRBV4-1 with TRBJ2-6, with a weak D call TRBD2 (5 bases). The germline V gene encodes CDR1 MGHRA and CDR2 YSYEKL. V lost 1 base, J lost 4 bases, and 17 bases lay in between. This CDR3 spans 18 amino acids. The CDR3 here is CASSQVGWWGAGANVLTF. CDR3 nucleotides: TGCGCCAGCAGCCAAGTGGGTTGGTGGGGAGCGGGGGCCAACGTCCTGACTTTC.

This sequence joins TRBV9 and TRBJ2-3; D is ambiguous. Trimming pared 2 bases from V and 3 bases from J, leaving 7 bases between. The V gene's germline CDR1 is SGDLS and CDR2 YYNGEE. This CDR3 spans 13 amino acids. CDR3 region: CASSVCETDTQYF. The CDR3 bases are TGTGCCAGCAGCGTGTGTGAGACAGATACGCAGTATTTT.

This clonotype was counted at least ten times. This rearrangement joins TRBV2 to TRBJ1-2; no reliable D call. CDR3 length: 13 residues. The germline gives CDR1 SNHLY, CDR2 FYNNEI. The V end lost 5 bases, the J end lost 4 bases, and 11 bases lay between the germline ends. The CDR3 DNA reads TGTGCCAGCAGTACTCTCGCGGCCTATGGCTACACCTTC. As protein: CASSTLAAYGYTF.

There are many counts of this clonotype. The chain has TRBV7-2 and TRBJ2-3; D gene uncertain. The CDR3 sequence is 13 residues long. Trimming shortened V by 1 base and J by 4 bases, and 6 bases separated the two germline ends. Germline V CDR1 and CDR2: SGHTA, FQGNSA. The CDR3 here is CASSLGGADTQYF. CDR3 in DNA: TGTGCCAGCAGCTTAGGGGGTGCAGATACGCAGTATTTT.

The chain has TRBV7-2 and TRBJ1-2, with D tentatively TRBD1 (5 bases). Per germline, CDR1 SGHTA and CDR2 FQGNSA. There are 13 residues in the CDR3. V gave up 1 base and J gave up 8 bases, with 11 bases separating them. CDR3 sequence: CASSLGGFDGYTF. The CDR3 DNA sequence: TGTGCCAGCAGCTTAGGGGGCTTTGACGGCTACACCTTC.